The clone carrying this TCR beta chain was observed once. Its antigen is currently unknown. Data came from immunoSEQ multiplex PCR; TCRdb stores just in-frame clones and leaves some out. The sample carries 90,000 to 120,000 clones, approximately 90% recorded once. The data are from a study of siplizumab effects on memory and regulatory T cells. General study points: Only a minority of proliferating CD4+ or CD8+ clones had an assignable naive or memory phenotype, with roughly 80-96% lacking one.

This TCR was sampled from a human donor in good health. Sequencing was done on a sample of Tregs sorted from blood.

The CDR3 loop reads CASSAGTVGETQYF. The CDR3 region has the DNA TGCGCCAGCAGCGCCGGGACCGTGGGAGAGACCCAGTACTTC. This chain joins TRBV5-1 and TRBJ2-5, with D perhaps TRBD1 or TRBD2 (5 bases each). Germline assignment: CDR1 SGHRS and CDR2 YFSETQ. V was clipped by 4 bases and J by 4 bases, with 14 bases between them. The CDR3 has 14 amino acids. The complete variable domain, with remaining parts taken from reference TRBV5-1 and TRBJ2-5, reads KAGVTQTPRYLIKTRGQQVTLSCSPISGHRSVSWYQQTPGQGLQFLFEYFSETQRNKGNFPGRFSGRQFSNSRSEMNVSTLELGDSALYLCASSAGTVGETQYFGPGTRLLVL.